This TCR beta chain is drawn from a study of T cells in Graves' hyperthyroidism and ophthalmopathy. Regarding the study as a whole: Most thyroid clonotypes that were expanded above 0.001 also turned up in blood.

This clonotype was found many times. Antigen: not known. Researchers took RNA transcripts and amplified the TCR beta CDR3 regions from them. Initially, a first-round RT-PCR of the TCR CDR3 employed the HTBI primer set. A single record per CDR3 protein comes from TCRdb applying MiXCR to the multiplex PCR reads. Counted here are approximately 400,000 distinct CDR3 sequences, 15% to 19% occurring once; the ten biggest clones make up 25% to 35%. The specimen sequenced was blood. The receptor was derived from a woman younger than 30 with Graves' hyperthyroidism that later progressed to Graves' ophthalmopathy.

The CDR3 spells CASSQDGRRVEAFF. In DNA, the CDR3 is TGCGCCAGCAGCCAAGATGGGAGACGGGTTGAAGCTTTCTTT. The J gene is TRBJ1-1, the V gene TRBV4-1; unclear D gene. Germline values: CDR1 MGHRA, CDR2 YSYEKL. The V gene lost 0 bases and the J gene lost 7 bases, with 12 bases spanning the gap. The CDR3 extends over 14 amino acids.